These T cell receptor beta chains were read from a single sample in a study of CD8+ T cells in alopecia areata. Profiled with immunoSEQ multiplex PCR; TCRdb holds only in-frame clones, not every one. The sample consists of about 180,000 clones, 50% to 70% of them appearing once. Sequencing used CD4+ T cells sorted from blood, obtained at week 0. The receptors shown here come from a human donor with alopecia areata. CDR3s include the opening cysteine and the closing phenylalanine or tryptophan. Fields, in order: V gene, D gene, clone size, J gene, CDR3 DNA, CDR3 protein. The D gene is left open where the match is weak. Clone size is shown for a subset of rows, as once, few, many or a class of expanded clone.

>TRBV18|-|-|TRBJ2-1
TGTGCCAGCACCGATCCCAGCTCCTACAATGAGCAGTTCTTC
CASTDPSSYNEQFF
>TRBV30|-|-|TRBJ2-6
TGTGCCTGGAGTTTCTCTGGGGCCAACGTCCTGACTTTC
CAWSFSGANVLTF
>TRBV2|-|-|TRBJ2-5
TGTGCCAGTTGCAGGGAAGAGACCCAGTACTTC
CASCREETQYF
>TRBV7-9|TRBD1|-|TRBJ2-7
TGTGCCAGCAGCTTCGGACAGGGCTCCTACGAGCAGTACTTC
CASSFGQGSYEQYF
>TRBV19|TRBD1|many|TRBJ1-1
TGTGCCAGTAGTAGGACAGGGGGCTTCCCTTCTGAAGCTTTCTTT
CASSRTGGFPSEAFF
>TRBV30|-|-|TRBJ2-5
TGTGCCTGGAACGAGGGGCAGGGCATTGGGGAGACCCAGTACTTC
CAWNEGQGIGETQYF
>TRBV30|-|few|TRBJ2-3
TGTGCCTGGAGTGAAAGCACAGATACGCAGTATTTT
CAWSESTDTQYF
>TRBV2|-|-|TRBJ2-5
TGTGCCAGCAGTGGATCAGAAGAGACCCAGTACTTC
CASSGSEETQYF
>TRBV20-1|-|-|TRBJ1-2
TGCAGTGCTAGGGGACCCTATGGCTACACCTTC
CSARGPYGYTF
>TRBV18|-|-|TRBJ1-1
TGTGCCAGCTCACCACTGGCGGGGGACGTGAGCACTGAAGCTTTCTTT
CASSPLAGDVSTEAFF
>TRBV4-3|-|-|TRBJ2-2
TGCGCCAGCAGCCAAGAGGGACTCTACACCGGGGAGCTGTTTTTT
CASSQEGLYTGELFF
>TRBV7-6|-|-|TRBJ2-5
TGTGCCAGCAGCCTTAACAGGGCCCGGGAGACCCAGTACTTC
CASSLNRARETQYF
>TRBV28|TRBD1|-|TRBJ1-2
TGTGGGACAGGGGCCTATGGCTACACCTTC
CGTGAYGYTF
>TRBV19|TRBD1|-|TRBJ2-7
TGTGCCAGTAGTCGACCGACAGGGGAGTACTTC
CASSRPTGEYF
>TRBV30|-|-|TRBJ1-5
TGTGCCTGGAGTCGTGAAAGCAATCAGCCCCAGCATTTT
CAWSRESNQPQHF
>TRBV7-8|TRBD1|-|TRBJ2-7
TGTGCCAGCAGCCCACGGACAGGGGGCGACGAGCAGTACTTC
CASSPRTGGDEQYF
>TRBV7-2|-|-|TRBJ1-5
TGTGCCAGCAGCTTAAGTCTAGATCAGCCCCAGCATTTT
CASSLSLDQPQHF
>TRBV30|-|-|TRBJ1-1
TGTGCCTGGAGTGTATCGTTGGGCACTGAAGCTTTCTTT
CAWSVSLGTEAFF
>TRBV27|-|-|TRBJ1-2
TGTGCCAGCAGTTTAGGGATTAACTATGGCTACACCTTC
CASSLGINYGYTF
>TRBV6-6|TRBD1|-|TRBJ2-1
TGTGCCAGCAGTAACCGGGACAGGGATTACAATGAGCAGTTCTTC
CASSNRDRDYNEQFF
>TRBV30|TRBD1|-|TRBJ1-6
TGTGCCTGGAGACCGGGACAGGCGAGCTATAATTCACCCCTCCACTTT
CAWRPGQASYNSPLHF
>TRBV29-1|-|-|TRBJ2-7
TGCAGCGTTGGCTCTCGGACAGAGGCCTACGAGCAGTACTTC
CSVGSRTEAYEQYF
>TRBV19|-|-|TRBJ2-7
TGTGCCAGTAACCGTCAGGCCGGCAGTCTCTACGAGCAGTACTTC
CASNRQAGSLYEQYF
>TRBV20-1|-|-|TRBJ2-4
TGCAGTGCTAGTTTAGGGGTCATTCAGTACTTC
CSASLGVIQYF
>TRBV29-1|-|-|TRBJ2-7
TGCAGCGTACAGGTATTAGGGAATTACGAGCAGTACTTC
CSVQVLGNYEQYF
>TRBV7-2|-|-|TRBJ2-1
TGTGCCAGCAGCTTTTGGACGTCCGTCGGTGAGCAGTTCTTC
CASSFWTSVGEQFF
>TRBV7-2|TRBD1|-|TRBJ1-5
TGTGCCAGCAGCCTGGACAGGGGGAGTCAGCCCCAGCATTTT
CASSLDRGSQPQHF
>TRBV18|TRBD1|-|TRBJ1-2
TGTGCCAGCTCACCACGGAGACAGGGGGCAGTCTGGGATGGCTACACCTTC
CASSPRRQGAVWDGYTF
>TRBV9|-|-|TRBJ2-3
TGTGCCAGCAGCGCGTGGGATGATACGCAGTATTTT
CASSAWDDTQYF
>TRBV7-8|-|-|TRBJ2-5
TGTGCCAGCAGCTTAGGACTAGTCCAAGAGACCCAGTACTTC
CASSLGLVQETQYF
>TRBV7-2|TRBD2|few|TRBJ2-7
TGTGCCAGCAGCTCGCGGACTAGCGGGGGACTCTACGAGCAGTACTTC
CASSSRTSGGLYEQYF
>TRBV5-1|-|-|TRBJ2-3
TGCGCCAGCAGCTTGGGTGGAAAAAGCACAGATACGCAGTATTTT
CASSLGGKSTDTQYF
>TRBV29-1|-|-|TRBJ2-1
TGCAGCGTTCCGCTGGCCAGTCAGCAGTTCTTC
CSVPLASQQFF
>TRBV4-3|-|-|TRBJ2-2
TGCGCCAGCAGCCAAGAGCCAGGTACCGGGGAGCTGTTTTTT
CASSQEPGTGELFF
>TRBV29-1|-|once|TRBJ2-7
TGCAGCGTGAAACAATCAACAGAGGAGCAGTACTTC
CSVKQSTEEQYF
>TRBV25-1|-|once|TRBJ1-2
TGTGCCAGCAGTGAATCCGAGGGGCAGAACTATGGCTACACCTTC
CASSESEGQNYGYTF
>TRBV30|-|-|TRBJ2-7
TGTGCCGGCAAGGGGGTGTACGAGCAGTACTTC
CAGKGVYEQYF